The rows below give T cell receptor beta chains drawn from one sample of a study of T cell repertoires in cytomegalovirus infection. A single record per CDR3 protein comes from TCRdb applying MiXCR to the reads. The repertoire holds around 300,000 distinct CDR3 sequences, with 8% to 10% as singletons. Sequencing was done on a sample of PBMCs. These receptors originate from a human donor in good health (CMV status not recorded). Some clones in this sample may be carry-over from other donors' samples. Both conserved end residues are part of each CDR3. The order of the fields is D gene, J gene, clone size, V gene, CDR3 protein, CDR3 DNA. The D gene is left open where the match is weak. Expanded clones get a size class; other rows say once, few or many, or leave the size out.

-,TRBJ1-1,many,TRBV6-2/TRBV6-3,CASGRKASNTEAFF,TGTGCCAGCGGCAGGAAGGCCTCGAACACTGAAGCTTTCTTT
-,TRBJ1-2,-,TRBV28,CASSTGQPNYGYTF,TGTGCCAGCAGTACCGGACAGCCCAACTATGGCTACACCTTC
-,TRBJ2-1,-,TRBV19,CASSWTSGAEQFF,TGTGCCAGTAGTTGGACTTCGGGCGCCGAGCAGTTCTTC
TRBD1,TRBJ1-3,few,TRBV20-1,CSARHQGQGSGNTIYF,TGCAGTGCTAGACACCAGGGACAGGGCTCTGGAAACACCATATATTTT
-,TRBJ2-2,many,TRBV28,CASSQFTGELFF,TGTGCCAGCAGTCAGTTTACCGGGGAGCTGTTTTTT
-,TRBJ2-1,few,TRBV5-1,CASSYEYSYNEQFF,TGCGCCAGCAGCTACGAATACTCCTACAATGAGCAGTTCTTC
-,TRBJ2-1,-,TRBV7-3,CASSLVPGGHNEQFF,TGTGCCAGCAGCCTTGTCCCCGGCGGACACAATGAGCAGTTCTTC
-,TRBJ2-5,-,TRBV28,CASSFRGTETQYF,TGTGCCAGCAGTTTTCGGGGGACGGAGACCCAGTACTTC
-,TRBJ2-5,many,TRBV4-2,CASSQADDQETQYF,TGTGCCAGCAGCCAGGCGGATGACCAAGAGACCCAGTACTTC
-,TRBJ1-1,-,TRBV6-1,CASIRWRPGSTEAFF,TGTGCCAGCATAAGGTGGAGGCCTGGGAGCACTGAAGCTTTCTTT
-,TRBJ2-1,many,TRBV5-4,CASSAGLSSYNEQFF,TGTGCCAGCAGCGCCGGATTAAGCTCCTACAATGAGCAGTTCTTC
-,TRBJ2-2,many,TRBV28,CASSLRGPNTGELFF,TGTGCCAGCAGTTTGAGGGGCCCGAACACCGGGGAGCTGTTTTTT
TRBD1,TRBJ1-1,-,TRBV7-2,CASSSEGAATEAFF,TGTGCCAGCAGCTCAGAGGGGGCGGCAACTGAAGCTTTCTTT
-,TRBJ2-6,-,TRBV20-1,CSAKGEGAGANVLTF,TGCAGTGCTAAGGGAGAGGGGGCTGGGGCCAACGTCCTGACTTTC
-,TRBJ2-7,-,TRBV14,CASSRISGDPYEQYF,TGTGCCAGCAGCCGAATATCGGGGGATCCCTACGAGCAGTACTTC
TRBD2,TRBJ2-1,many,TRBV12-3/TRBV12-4,CASSRLAGPYNEQFF,TGTGCCAGCAGTCGACTAGCGGGGCCCTACAATGAGCAGTTCTTC
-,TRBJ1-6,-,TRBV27,CASRPQKGEGNSPLHF,TGTGCCAGCAGACCTCAGAAGGGCGAGGGGAATTCACCCCTCCACTTT
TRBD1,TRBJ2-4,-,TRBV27,CASSFSRTGNIQYF,TGTGCCAGCAGTTTCAGTCGGACAGGAAACATTCAGTACTTC
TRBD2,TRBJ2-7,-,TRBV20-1,CSAPLRLAGTDEQYF,TGCAGTGCCCCCCTCCGACTAGCGGGAACCGACGAGCAGTACTTC
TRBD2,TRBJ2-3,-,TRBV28,CASRFDAGGPGTQYF,TGTGCCAGCAGGTTCGACGCGGGAGGGCCGGGTACGCAGTATTTT
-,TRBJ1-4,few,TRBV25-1,CASAPPGLQVREKLFF,TGTGCCAGCGCCCCCCCTGGGCTTCAGGTTAGGGAAAAACTGTTTTTT
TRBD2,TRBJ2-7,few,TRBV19,CASSTTSGGIYGGKYF,TGTGCCAGTAGTACTACTAGCGGGGGAATATACGGTGGAAAGTACTTC
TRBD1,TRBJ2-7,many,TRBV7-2,CASSLGIEGQLISYEQYF,TGTGCCAGCAGCTTAGGGATCGAGGGACAGCTTATTTCCTACGAGCAGTACTTC
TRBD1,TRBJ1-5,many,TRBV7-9,CASSDGTENSNQPQHF,TGTGCCAGCAGCGACGGGACAGAAAATAGCAATCAGCCCCAGCATTTT
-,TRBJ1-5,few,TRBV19,CASKDGGNQPQHF,TGTGCCAGTAAGGACGGTGGCAATCAGCCCCAGCATTTT
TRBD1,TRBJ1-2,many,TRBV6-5,CASSYFGGDSGYGYTF,TGTGCCAGCAGTTACTTCGGAGGGGACAGCGGCTATGGCTACACCTTC
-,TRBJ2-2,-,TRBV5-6,CASSLDITSRTGELFF,TGTGCCAGCAGCTTGGATATTACTAGCCGGACCGGGGAGCTGTTTTTT
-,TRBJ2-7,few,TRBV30,CAWRRFSSYEQYF,TGTGCCTGGAGGCGGTTCAGCTCCTACGAGCAGTACTTC
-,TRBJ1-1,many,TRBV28,CASSLLLSLNTEAFF,TGTGCCAGCAGTTTACTTCTCAGCCTGAACACTGAAGCTTTCTTT
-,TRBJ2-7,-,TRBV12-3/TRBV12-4,CASSLRSRDTQQYF,TGTGCCAGCAGTTTGCGGAGCCGGGACACCCAGCAGTACTTC
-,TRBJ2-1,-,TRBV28,CASSLRDGQDNEQFF,TGTGCCAGCAGTTTAAGGGACGGGCAGGACAATGAGCAGTTCTTC
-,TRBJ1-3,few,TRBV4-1,CASSRTPTAGNTIYF,TGCGCCAGCAGCCGGACCCCAACAGCTGGAAACACCATATATTTT
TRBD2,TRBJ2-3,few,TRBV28,CASGRTSVSSTDTQYF,TGTGCCAGCGGTAGAACTAGCGTATCTAGCACAGATACGCAGTATTTT
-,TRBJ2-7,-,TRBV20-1,CSAPRTTYEQYF,TGCAGTGCCCCCCGGACCACCTACGAGCAGTACTTC
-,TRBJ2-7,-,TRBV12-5,CASGLQPGLSSYEQYF,TGTGCTAGTGGTTTACAACCAGGACTGTCCTCCTACGAGCAGTACTTC
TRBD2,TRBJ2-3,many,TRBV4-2,CASSQASRGGGDTQYF,TGTGCCAGCAGCCAAGCGAGCCGGGGGGGGGGAGATACGCAGTATTTT
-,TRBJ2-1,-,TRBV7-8,CANSLSGSHGDEQFF,TGTGCCAACAGTCTCAGCGGGTCCCACGGGGATGAGCAGTTCTTC
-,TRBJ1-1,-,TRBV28,CATTAGNTEAFF,TGTGCCACCACGGCAGGGAACACTGAAGCTTTCTTT
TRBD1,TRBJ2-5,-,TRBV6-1,CASSDGSGQGAETQYF,TGTGCCAGCAGTGATGGGTCGGGACAGGGGGCTGAGACCCAGTACTTC
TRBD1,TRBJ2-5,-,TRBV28,CASRQGTGQETQYF,TGTGCCAGCAGACAGGGGACCGGACAAGAGACCCAGTACTTC
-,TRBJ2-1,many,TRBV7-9,CASSTSLNAGYRAEQFF,TGTGCCAGCAGCACTTCCCTCAATGCGGGCTACAGGGCTGAGCAGTTCTTC
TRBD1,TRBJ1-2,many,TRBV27,CASSLSGQGNYGYTF,TGTGCCAGCAGTTTATCTGGACAGGGGAACTATGGCTACACCTTC
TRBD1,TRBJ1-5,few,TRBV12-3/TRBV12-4,CASSLISGTGPLGQPQHF,TGTGCCAGCAGTTTAATCTCCGGGACAGGGCCTTTGGGGCAGCCCCAGCATTTT
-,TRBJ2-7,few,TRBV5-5,CASSLEQTLTYEQYF,TGTGCCAGCAGCTTGGAACAGACACTTACCTACGAGCAGTACTTC
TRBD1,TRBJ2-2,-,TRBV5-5,CASSREGQRPNTGELFF,TGTGCCAGCAGCAGAGAGGGACAGCGGCCAAACACCGGGGAGCTGTTTTTT
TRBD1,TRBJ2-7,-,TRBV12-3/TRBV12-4,CASSLKDREGEQYF,TGTGCCAGCAGTTTAAAGGACAGGGAAGGCGAGCAGTACTTC
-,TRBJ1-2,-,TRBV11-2,CASSLGLQNYGYTF,TGTGCCAGCAGCTTAGGGCTACAAAACTATGGCTACACCTTC
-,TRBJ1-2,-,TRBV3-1,CASSSGKYGYTF,TGTGCCAGCAGCTCAGGGAAGTATGGCTACACCTTC
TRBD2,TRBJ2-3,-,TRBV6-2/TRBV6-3,CASQPSGRSTDTQYF,TGTGCCAGCCAACCTAGCGGGAGAAGCACAGATACGCAGTATTTT
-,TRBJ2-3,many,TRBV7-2,CASSTPQKRGTQYF,TGTGCCAGCAGCACCCCTCAGAAGCGCGGAACGCAGTATTTT
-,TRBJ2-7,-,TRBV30,CAWTPTRAAYEQYF,TGTGCCTGGACCCCAACCCGAGCGGCGTACGAGCAGTACTTC
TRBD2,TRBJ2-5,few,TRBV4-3,CASSQAGGVEETQYF,TGCGCCAGCAGCCAAGCGGGAGGAGTAGAAGAGACCCAGTACTTC
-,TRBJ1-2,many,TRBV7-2,CASSLVSQGSPGYTF,TGTGCCAGCAGCTTAGTGTCACAGGGATCCCCAGGCTACACCTTC
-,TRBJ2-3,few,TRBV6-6,CASLKTDTQYF,TGTGCCAGCCTTAAGACAGATACGCAGTATTTT
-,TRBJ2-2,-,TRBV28,CASTTGLGGELFF,TGTGCCAGCACCACAGGGTTAGGCGGGGAGCTGTTTTTT
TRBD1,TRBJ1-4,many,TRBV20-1,CSARDWEQGAREKLFF,TGCAGTGCTAGAGATTGGGAGCAGGGGGCGCGGGAAAAACTGTTTTTT
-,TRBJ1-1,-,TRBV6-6,CASSYRGTGGTEAFF,TGTGCCAGCAGTTACAGGGGCACGGGGGGTACTGAAGCTTTCTTT
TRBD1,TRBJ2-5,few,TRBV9,CASSPRTGPYQETQYF,TGTGCCAGCAGCCCCCGGACAGGGCCGTACCAAGAGACCCAGTACTTC
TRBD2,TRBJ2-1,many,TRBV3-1,CASGSGGDYNEQFF,TGTGCCAGCGGTAGCGGGGGGGATTACAATGAGCAGTTCTTC
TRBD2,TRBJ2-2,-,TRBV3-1,CASSQGGGRAGELFF,TGTGCCAGCAGCCAAGGCGGGGGGAGGGCCGGGGAGCTGTTTTTT